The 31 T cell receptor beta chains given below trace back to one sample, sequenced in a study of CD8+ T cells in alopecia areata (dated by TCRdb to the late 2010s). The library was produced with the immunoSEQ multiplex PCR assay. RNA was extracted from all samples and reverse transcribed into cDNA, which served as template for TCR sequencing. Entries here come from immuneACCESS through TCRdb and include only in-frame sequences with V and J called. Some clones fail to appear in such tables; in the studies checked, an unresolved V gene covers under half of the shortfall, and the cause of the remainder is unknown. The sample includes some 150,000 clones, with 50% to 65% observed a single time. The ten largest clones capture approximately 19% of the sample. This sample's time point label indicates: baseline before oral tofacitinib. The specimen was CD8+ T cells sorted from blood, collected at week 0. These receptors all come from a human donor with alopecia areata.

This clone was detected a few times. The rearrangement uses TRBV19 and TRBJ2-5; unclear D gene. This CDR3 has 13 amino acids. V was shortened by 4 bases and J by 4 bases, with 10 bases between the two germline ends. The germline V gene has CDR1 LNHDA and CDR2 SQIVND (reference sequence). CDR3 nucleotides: TGTGCCAGTAGTAGCGTTCCTGGAGAGACCCAGTACTTC. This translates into CASSSVPGETQYF.

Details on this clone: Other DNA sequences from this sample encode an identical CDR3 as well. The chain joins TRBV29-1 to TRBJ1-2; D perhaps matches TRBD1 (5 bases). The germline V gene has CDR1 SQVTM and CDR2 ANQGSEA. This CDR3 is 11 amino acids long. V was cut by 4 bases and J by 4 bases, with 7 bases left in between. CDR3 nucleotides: TGCAGCGTTGCACAGGCCTATGGCTACACCTTC. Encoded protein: CSVAQAYGYTF.

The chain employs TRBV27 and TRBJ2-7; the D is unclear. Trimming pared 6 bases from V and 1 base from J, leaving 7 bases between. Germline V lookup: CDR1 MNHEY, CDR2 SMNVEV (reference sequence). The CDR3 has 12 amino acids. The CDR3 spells CASRKGSYEQYF. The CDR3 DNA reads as TGTGCCAGCAGAAAGGGTTCCTACGAGCAGTACTTC.

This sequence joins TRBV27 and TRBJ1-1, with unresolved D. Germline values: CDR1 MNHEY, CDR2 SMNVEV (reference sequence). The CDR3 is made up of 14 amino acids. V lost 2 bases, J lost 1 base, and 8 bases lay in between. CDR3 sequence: CASSLSHTNTEAFF. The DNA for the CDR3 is TGTGCCAGCAGTTTAAGCCACACGAACACTGAAGCTTTCTTT.

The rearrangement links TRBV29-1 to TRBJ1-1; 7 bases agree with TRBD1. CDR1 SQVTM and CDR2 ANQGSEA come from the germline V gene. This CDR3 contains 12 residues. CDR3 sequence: CSGTARNTEAFF. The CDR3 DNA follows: TGCAGTGGGACAGCTAGGAACACTGAAGCTTTCTTT.

The CDR3 coding sequence is TGCGCCAGCAGCCAAGATTTAACAGGTAGCCGCAATGAGCAGTTCTTC. This gives the protein CASSQDLTGSRNEQFF. The rearrangement links TRBV4-3 to TRBJ2-1; TRBD1 might be the D (5 bases). Germline values: CDR1 LGHNA, CDR2 YSLEER. The CDR3 sequence is 16 residues long. V lost 0 bases to trimming and J lost 6 bases, with 15 bases between them.

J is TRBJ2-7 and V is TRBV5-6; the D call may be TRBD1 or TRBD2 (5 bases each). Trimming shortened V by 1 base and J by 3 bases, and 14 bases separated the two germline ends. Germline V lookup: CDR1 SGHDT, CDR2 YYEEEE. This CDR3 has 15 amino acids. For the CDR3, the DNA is TGTGCCAGCAGCTTGAGTACAGGAGGTTACTACGAGCAGTACTTC. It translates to CASSLSTGGYYEQYF.

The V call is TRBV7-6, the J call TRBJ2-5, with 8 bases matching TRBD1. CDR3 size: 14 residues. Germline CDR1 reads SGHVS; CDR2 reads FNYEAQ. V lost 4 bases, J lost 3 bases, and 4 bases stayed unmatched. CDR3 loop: CASSSTTGEETQYF. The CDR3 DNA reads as TGTGCCAGCAGCTCAACGACAGGGGAAGAGACCCAGTACTTC.

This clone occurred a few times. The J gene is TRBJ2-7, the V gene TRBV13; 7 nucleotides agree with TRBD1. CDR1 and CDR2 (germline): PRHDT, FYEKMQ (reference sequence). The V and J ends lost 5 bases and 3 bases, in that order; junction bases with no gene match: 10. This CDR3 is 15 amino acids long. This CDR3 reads CASSPKGGLHYEQYF. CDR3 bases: TGTGCCAGCAGCCCAAAAGGGGGCCTTCACTACGAGCAGTACTTC.

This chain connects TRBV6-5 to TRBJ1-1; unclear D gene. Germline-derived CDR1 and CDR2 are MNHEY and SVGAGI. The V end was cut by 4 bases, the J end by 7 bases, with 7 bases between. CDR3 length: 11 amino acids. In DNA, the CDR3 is TGTGCCAGCAGTTCCTCGGGTGAAGCTTTCTTT. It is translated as CASSSSGEAFF.

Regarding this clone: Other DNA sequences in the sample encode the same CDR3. CDR3 protein: CASSLTGVNQPQHF. The DNA of the CDR3 is TGTGCCAGCAGTCTTACAGGGGTAAATCAGCCCCAGCATTTT. V usage is TRBV27 and J usage is TRBJ1-5, with 7 bases lining up with TRBD1. In germline, CDR1 is MNHEY, CDR2 SMNVEV (reference sequence). The CDR3 loop spans 14 amino acids. The junction had 5 bases not matched to a gene; V was cut back by 5 bases and J by 4 bases.

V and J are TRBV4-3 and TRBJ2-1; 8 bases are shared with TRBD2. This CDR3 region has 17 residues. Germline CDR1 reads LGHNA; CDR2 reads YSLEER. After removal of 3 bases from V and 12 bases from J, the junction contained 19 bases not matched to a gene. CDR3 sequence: CASSQAVSGGHPAGQFF. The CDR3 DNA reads TGCGCCAGCAGCCAGGCGGTCAGCGGGGGCCACCCCGCCGGGCAGTTCTTC.

CDR3 in DNA: TGTGCCTGGAGGGACAGGGCCTACTATGGCTACACCTTC. The encoded protein is CAWRDRAYYGYTF. The chain couples TRBV30 to TRBJ1-2, with TRBD1 identical over 8 bases. J gave up 3 bases and V 3 bases, and 3 bases lay outside the gene matches. The CDR3 consists of 13 residues. The V gene's germline CDR1 is GTSNPN and CDR2 SVGIG (reference sequence).

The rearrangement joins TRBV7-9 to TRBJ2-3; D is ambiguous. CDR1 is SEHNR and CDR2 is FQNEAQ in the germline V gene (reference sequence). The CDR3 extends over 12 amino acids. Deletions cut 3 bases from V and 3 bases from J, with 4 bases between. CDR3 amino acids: CASSLATDTQYF. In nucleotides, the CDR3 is TGTGCCAGCAGCTTGGCGACAGATACGCAGTATTTT. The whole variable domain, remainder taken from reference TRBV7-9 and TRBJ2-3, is DTGVSQNPRHKITKRGQNVTFRCDPISEHNRLYWYRQTLGQGPEFLTYFQNEAQLEKSRLLSDRFSAERPKGSFSTLEIQRTEQGDSAMYLCASSLATDTQYFGPGTRLTVL.

CDR3 in amino acids: CASSDPRESAGELFF. CDR3 bases: TGTGCCAGCAGTGACCCCAGGGAGTCGGCCGGGGAGCTGTTTTTT. This sequence joins TRBV2 and TRBJ2-2; perhaps D is TRBD1 or TRBD2 (5 bases each). Germline CDR1 and CDR2: SNHLY and FYNNEI. Between the trimmed V and J ends, which lost 3 bases and 6 bases, there was a span of 14 bases. The CDR3 length is 15 residues.

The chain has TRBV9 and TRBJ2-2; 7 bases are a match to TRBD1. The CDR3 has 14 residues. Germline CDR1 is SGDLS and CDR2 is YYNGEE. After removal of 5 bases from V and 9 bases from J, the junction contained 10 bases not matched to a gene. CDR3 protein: CASSKRQGQRELFF. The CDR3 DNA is TGTGCCAGCAGTAAAAGACAGGGCCAAAGGGAGCTGTTTTTT.

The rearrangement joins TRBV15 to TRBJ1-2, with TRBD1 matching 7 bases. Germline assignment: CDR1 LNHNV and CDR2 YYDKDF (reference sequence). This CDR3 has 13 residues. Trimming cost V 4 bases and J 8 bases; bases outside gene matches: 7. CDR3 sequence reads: CATSTRDSEGYTF. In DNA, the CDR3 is TGTGCCACCAGCACCCGGGACAGCGAGGGCTACACCTTC. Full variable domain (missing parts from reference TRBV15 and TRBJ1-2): DAMVIQNPRYQVTQFGKPVTLSCSQTLNHNVMYWYQQKSSQAPKLLFHYYDKDFNNEADTPDNFQSRRPNTSFCFLDIRSPGLGDTAMYLCATSTRDSEGYTFGSGTRLTVV.

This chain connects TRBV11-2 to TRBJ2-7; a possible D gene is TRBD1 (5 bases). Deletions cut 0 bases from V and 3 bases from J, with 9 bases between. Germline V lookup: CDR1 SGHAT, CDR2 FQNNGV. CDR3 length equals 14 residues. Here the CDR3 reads CASSLEVRDYEQYF. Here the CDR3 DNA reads TGTGCCAGCAGCTTAGAGGTCAGGGACTACGAGCAGTACTTC.

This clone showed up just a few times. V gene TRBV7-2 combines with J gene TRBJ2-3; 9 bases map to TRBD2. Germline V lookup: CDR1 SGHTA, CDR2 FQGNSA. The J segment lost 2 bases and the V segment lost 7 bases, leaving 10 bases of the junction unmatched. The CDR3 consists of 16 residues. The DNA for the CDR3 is TGTGCCAGCACCCTTCCGGGACTAGCAGACACAGATACGCAGTATTTT. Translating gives CASTLPGLADTDTQYF.

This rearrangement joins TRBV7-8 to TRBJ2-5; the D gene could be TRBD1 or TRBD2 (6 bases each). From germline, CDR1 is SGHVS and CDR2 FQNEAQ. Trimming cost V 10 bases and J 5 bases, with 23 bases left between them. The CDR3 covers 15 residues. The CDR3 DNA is TGTGCCACCACTCTCCCCGGGGGCCGGGGGGAGACCCAGTACTTC. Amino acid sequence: CATTLPGGRGETQYF.

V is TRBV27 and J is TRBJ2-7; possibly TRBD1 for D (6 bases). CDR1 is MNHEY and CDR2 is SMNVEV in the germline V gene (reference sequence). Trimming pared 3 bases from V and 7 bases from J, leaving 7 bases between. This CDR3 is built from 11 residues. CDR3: CASSFGQEQYF. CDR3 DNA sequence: TGTGCCAGCAGTTTTGGACAGGAGCAGTACTTC.

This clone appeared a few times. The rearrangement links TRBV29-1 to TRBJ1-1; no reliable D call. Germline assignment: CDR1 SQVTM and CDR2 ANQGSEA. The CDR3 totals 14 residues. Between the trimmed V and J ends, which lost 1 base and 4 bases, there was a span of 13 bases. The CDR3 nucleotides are TGCAGCGTTGAAGGACTGTGGGAAAGCACTGAAGCTTTCTTT. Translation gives CSVEGLWESTEAFF.

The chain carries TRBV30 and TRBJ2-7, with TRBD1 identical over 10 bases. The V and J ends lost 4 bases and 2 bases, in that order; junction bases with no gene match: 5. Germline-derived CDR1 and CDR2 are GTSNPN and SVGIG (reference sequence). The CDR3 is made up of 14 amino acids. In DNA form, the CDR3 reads TGTGCCTGGACCTCCGGGACAGGGGCCTACGAGCAGTACTTC. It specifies CAWTSGTGAYEQYF.

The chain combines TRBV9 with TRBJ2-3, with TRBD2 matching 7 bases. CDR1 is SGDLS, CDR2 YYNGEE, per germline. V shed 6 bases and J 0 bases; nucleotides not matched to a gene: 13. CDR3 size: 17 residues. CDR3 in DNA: TGTGCCAGCAACGACCTCGACTGGCGGGGGAGCACAGATACGCAGTATTTT. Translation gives CASNDLDWRGSTDTQYF.

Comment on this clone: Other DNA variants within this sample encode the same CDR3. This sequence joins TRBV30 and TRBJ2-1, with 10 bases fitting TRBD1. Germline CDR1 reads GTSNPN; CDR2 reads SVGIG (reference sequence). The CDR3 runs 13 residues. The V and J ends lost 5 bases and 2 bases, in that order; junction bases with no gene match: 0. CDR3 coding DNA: TGTGCCTGGGGACAGGGGGCCTACAATGAGCAGTTCTTC. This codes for CAWGQGAYNEQFF.

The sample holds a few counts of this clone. CDR3: CAISENRGINSPLHF. CDR3 in DNA: TGTGCCATCAGTGAGAACAGGGGAATCAATTCACCCCTCCACTTT. The rearrangement links TRBV10-3 to TRBJ1-6; 7 bases align to TRBD1. J was trimmed by 7 bases and V by 2 bases; bases with no gene match: 5. CDR1 and CDR2 from the germline V gene are ENHRY and SYGVKD. The CDR3 contains 15 residues.

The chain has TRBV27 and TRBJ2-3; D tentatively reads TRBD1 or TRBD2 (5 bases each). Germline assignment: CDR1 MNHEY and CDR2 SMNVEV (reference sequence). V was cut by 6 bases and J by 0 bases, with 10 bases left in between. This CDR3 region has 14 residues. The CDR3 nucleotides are TGTGCCAGCAGATCGGGACCCAGCACAGATACGCAGTATTTT. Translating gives CASRSGPSTDTQYF.

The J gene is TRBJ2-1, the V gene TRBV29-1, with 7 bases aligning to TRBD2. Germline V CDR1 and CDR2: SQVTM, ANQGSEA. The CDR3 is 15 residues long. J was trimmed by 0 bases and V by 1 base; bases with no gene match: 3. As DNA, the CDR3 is TGCAGCGTTGAAGGTTCGGGGGGCTCCTACAATGAGCAGTTCTTC. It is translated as CSVEGSGGSYNEQFF.

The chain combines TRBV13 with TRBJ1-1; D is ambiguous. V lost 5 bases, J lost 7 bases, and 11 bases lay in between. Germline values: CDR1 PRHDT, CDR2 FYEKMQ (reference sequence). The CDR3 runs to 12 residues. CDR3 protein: CASSLRVGEAFF. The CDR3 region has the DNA TGTGCCAGCAGCCTAAGGGTGGGTGAAGCTTTCTTT.

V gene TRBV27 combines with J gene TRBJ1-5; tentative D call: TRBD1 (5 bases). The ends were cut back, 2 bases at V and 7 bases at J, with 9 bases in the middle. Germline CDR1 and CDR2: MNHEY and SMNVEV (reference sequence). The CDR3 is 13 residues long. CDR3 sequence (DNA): TGTGCCAGCAGTTTAAGGGGAAGCCAGCCCCAGCATTTT. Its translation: CASSLRGSQPQHF.

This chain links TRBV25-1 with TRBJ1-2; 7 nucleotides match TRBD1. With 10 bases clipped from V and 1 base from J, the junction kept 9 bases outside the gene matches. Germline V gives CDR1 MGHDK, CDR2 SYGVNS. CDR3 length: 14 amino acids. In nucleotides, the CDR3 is TGTGCCACCTCGGGGGACAGCATTAACTATGGCTACACCTTC. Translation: CATSGDSINYGYTF.